Reported below is one T cell receptor beta chain. This specimen belongs to a study of PD-L1 blockade in urothelial cancer. Time point described: peripheral blood 6 weeks after treatment start. Produced via immunoSEQ multiplex PCR; TCRdb's table is partial and in-frame only. The data hold 100,000 to 150,000 clones, with about 83% observed a single time. The starting material was PBMCs, obtained around atezolizumab (anti-PD-L1) treatment. The receptor was derived from a man aged 45-65 years with urothelial cancer.

CDR3 amino acids: CASSPRLPGGPPSHGELFF. In nucleotides, the CDR3 is TGTGCCAGCAGCCCCCGCCTCCCCGGAGGCCCCCCCTCCCACGGGGAGCTGTTTTTT. The rearrangement uses TRBV9 and TRBJ2-2, with D perhaps TRBD2 (5 bases). The CDR3 runs 19 residues. Per germline, CDR1 SGDLS and CDR2 YYNGEE. Trimming stripped 4 bases from V and 7 bases from J, with 29 bases between.